In its sample, the clone carrying this TCR beta chain was seen once. The entry originates in a study of blood T cell repertoires in COVID-19. Trimming cost V 6 bases and J 0 bases, with 19 bases left between them. The V gene's germline CDR1 is LGHDT and CDR2 YNNKEL (reference sequence). CDR3 length: 17 amino acids. Libraries were prepared by immunoSEQ multiplex PCR; TCRdb keeps only in-frame clonotypes and omits some of them. The table shows hundreds of thousands of clones, with roughly 80% occurring only once. All enrollees were roughly 18 to 95 years old and from fewer than 30 US areas. The receptor was isolated from a man aged 40-55 years who had been exposed to COVID-19. The material sequenced was PBMCs or T cells enriched from blood (not recorded which). The chain uses TRBV3-1 (or the pseudogene TRBV3-2) and TRBJ2-3; D not resolved. This CDR3 reads CASSPTTESPSTDTQYF. CDR3 sequence (DNA): TGTGCCAGCAGTCCAACGACTGAGAGCCCTAGCACAGATACGCAGTATTTT.